These 24 T cell receptor beta chains originate from one sample sequenced in a study of blood T cell repertoires in COVID-19. Libraries were prepared by immunoSEQ multiplex PCR; TCRdb keeps only in-frame clonotypes and omits some of them. This sample yields just over 75,000 clones, of which 65% to 85% are seen a single time; 4.5% to 7% belongs to the top ten. The sample was peripheral blood. Source of these receptors: a man in his sixties with active or convalescent COVID-19.

This sequence joins TRBV5-4 and TRBJ1-2, with a weak D call TRBD1 (5 bases). The germline CDR1 and CDR2 sequences are SGHNT and YYREEE (reference sequence). V was shortened by 1 base and J by 3 bases, with 10 bases between the two germline ends. The CDR3 runs 14 residues. Written as DNA, the CDR3 is TGTGCCAGCAGCTTGCCGGACAAGGACTATGGCTACACCTTC. It yields the protein CASSLPDKDYGYTF.

V is TRBV11-2 and J is TRBJ2-3; TRBD2 might be the D (6 bases). This CDR3 region has 14 residues. Deletions cut 4 bases from V and 1 base from J, with 9 bases between. CDR1 SGHAT and CDR2 FQNNGV come from the germline V gene. In DNA, the CDR3 is TGTGCCAGCAGCTCGGGGGTCGGCACAGATACGCAGTATTTT. Its translation is CASSSGVGTDTQYF.

The V call is TRBV19, the J call TRBJ1-5, with D unresolved. Germline loops: CDR1 LNHDA, CDR2 SQIVND (reference sequence). The V gene lost 8 bases and the J gene lost 11 bases, with 16 bases spanning the gap. This CDR3 comprises 12 residues. In DNA, the CDR3 is TGTGCCAGTTCCTTAATAGAGGAGGCCCAGCATTTT. This sequence encodes CASSLIEEAQHF.

The chain has TRBV5-4 and TRBJ1-2; 7 bases match TRBD1. Looked up from germline, CDR1 is SGHNT and CDR2 is YYREEE (reference sequence). This CDR3 contains 14 residues. The V segment lost 4 bases and the J segment 3 bases; nucleotides outside the gene matches: 6. The CDR3: CASSQNRGDYGYTF. The CDR3 DNA follows: TGTGCCAGCAGCCAAAACAGGGGCGACTATGGCTACACCTTC.

The chain couples TRBV7-9 to TRBJ2-4; 8 nucleotides agree with TRBD1. J was trimmed by 6 bases and V by 5 bases; bases with no gene match: 9. Germline loops: CDR1 SEHNR, CDR2 FQNEAQ (reference sequence). The CDR3 spans 15 residues. CDR3 in amino acids: CASSKRYGQGNIQYF. As DNA, the CDR3 is TGTGCCAGCAGCAAACGTTACGGACAGGGAAACATTCAGTACTTC.

The chain couples TRBV3-1 (or the pseudogene TRBV3-2) to TRBJ1-5, with 8 bases that match TRBD1. V dropped 4 bases and J dropped 6; count of bases not matched to a gene: 5. Germline V CDR1 and CDR2: LGHDT, YNNKEL (reference sequence). The CDR3 has 14 amino acids. CDR3 sequence: CASSRDRGAQPQHF. In DNA form, the CDR3 reads TGTGCCAGCAGCCGAGACAGGGGCGCTCAGCCCCAGCATTTT.

This clone was detected only once. The chain is built from TRBV19 and TRBJ1-3; no clear D. Trimming removed 3 bases at V and 0 bases at J, with 6 bases between. Germline CDR1 reads LNHDA; CDR2 reads SQIVND (reference sequence). This CDR3 contains 14 residues. As DNA, the CDR3 is TGTGCCAGTAGTATGGCAGACTCTGGAAACACCATATATTTT. It specifies CASSMADSGNTIYF.

V and J are TRBV5-4 and TRBJ2-1; a possible D gene is TRBD1 (6 bases). Trimming shortened V by 0 bases and J by 9 bases, and 16 bases separated the two germline ends. The V gene's germline CDR1 is SGHNT and CDR2 YYREEE (reference sequence). The CDR3 spans 15 residues. CDR3 in DNA: TGTGCCAGCAGCTTGGGGATTGGGGGCGAGGGTGAGCAGTTCTTC. This sequence encodes CASSLGIGGEGEQFF.

In the case of this clone: An end of the junction differs from the germline gene, which may be a read error. The chain joins TRBV12-3 or TRBV12-4 to TRBJ2-7; D may be TRBD2 (6 bases). This CDR3 contains 13 residues. The CDR3 sequence is CVSSLRDSYEQYF. CDR3 bases: TGTGTCAGCAGTTTGCGGGACTCCTACGAGCAGTACTTC.

The CDR3 spells CASTRGRVGNEKLFF. The CDR3 DNA sequence: TGTGCCAGCACGCGTGGGCGGGTGGGGAATGAAAAACTGTTTTTT. The rearrangement uses TRBV2 and TRBJ1-4; no clear D. V was cut by 7 bases and J by 5 bases, with 17 bases left in between. CDR1 is SNHLY, CDR2 FYNNEI, per germline. This CDR3 has 15 residues.

The chain's CDR3 is CASTLTDTAYEQYF. CDR3 nucleotide sequence: TGTGCCAGCACCCTAACGGATACAGCCTACGAGCAGTACTTC. This chain joins TRBV11-2 and TRBJ2-7; D uncertain. The CDR3 contains 14 residues. Germline CDR1 SGHAT, CDR2 FQNNGV. V was cut by 7 bases and J by 2 bases, with 15 bases left in between.

The rearrangement links TRBV14 to TRBJ2-1, with 11 bases fitting TRBD2. With 4 bases clipped from V and 1 base from J, the junction kept 3 bases outside the gene matches. The CDR3 spans 16 residues. CDR1 and CDR2 (germline): SGHDN, FVKESK. The CDR3 DNA reads as TGTGCCAGCAGCCTAGCGGGGGGGCCTTCCTACAATGAGCAGTTCTTC. Its translation: CASSLAGGPSYNEQFF.

The chain joins TRBV6-2 or TRBV6-3 to TRBJ2-2; 14 positions match TRBD2. V shed 4 bases and J 4 bases; nucleotides not matched to a gene: 5. Germline CDR1 MNHEY, CDR2 SVGEGT. The CDR3 has 17 residues. CDR3 in DNA: TGTGCCAGCAGTTTCCGACTAGCGGGGGGGCCCACCGGGGAGCTGTTTTTT. Translating it yields CASSFRLAGGPTGELFF.

The V call is TRBV3-1 (or the pseudogene TRBV3-2), the J call TRBJ2-4; possible D gene TRBD1, 5 bases. Germline values: CDR1 LGHDT, CDR2 YNNKEL (reference sequence). Deletions cut 4 bases from V and 0 bases from J, with 10 bases between. This CDR3 region has 15 residues. The CDR3 sequence: CASSPETVAKNIQYF. CDR3 nucleotides: TGTGCCAGCAGCCCTGAGACAGTAGCCAAAAACATTCAGTACTTC.

The chain employs TRBV6-6 and TRBJ1-1; 7 bases fit TRBD1. The junction had 5 bases not matched to a gene; V was cut back by 6 bases and J by 7 bases. Germline CDR1 and CDR2: MNHNY and SVGAGI (reference sequence). The CDR3 runs to 12 residues. The CDR3: CASSADRVEAFF. CDR3 DNA: TGTGCCAGCAGCGCAGACAGGGTTGAAGCTTTCTTT.

The rearrangement uses TRBV19 and TRBJ1-2, with 9 bases matching TRBD1. Germline V lookup: CDR1 LNHDA, CDR2 SQIVND (reference sequence). V was clipped by 2 bases and J by 7 bases; unmatched bases: 8. The CDR3 is 15 residues long. As DNA, the CDR3 is TGTGCCAGTAGTATAAGGGCGGGACAGGGAGTTGGCTACACCTTC. Amino acid sequence: CASSIRAGQGVGYTF.

The chain links TRBV5-1 to TRBJ2-3; TRBD1 matches at 7 bases. The J segment lost 0 bases and the V segment lost 0 bases, leaving 4 bases of the junction unmatched. The CDR3 length is 16 residues. Germline V gene data show CDR1 as SGHRS and CDR2 as YFSETQ. The CDR3 loop is CASSLALGQSTDTQYF. As DNA, the CDR3 is TGCGCCAGCAGCTTGGCCCTGGGACAGAGCACAGATACGCAGTATTTT. Looking up the rest from reference TRBV5-1 and TRBJ2-3 gives the full variable domain: KAGVTQTPRYLIKTRGQQVTLSCSPISGHRSVSWYQQTPGQGLQFLFEYFSETQRNKGNFPGRFSGRQFSNSRSEMNVSTLELGDSALYLCASSLALGQSTDTQYFGPGTRLTVL.

The rearrangement joins TRBV11-2 to TRBJ2-1; 8 bases fit TRBD2. This CDR3 comprises 15 residues. The germline gives CDR1 SGHAT, CDR2 FQNNGV. With 0 bases clipped from V and 6 bases from J, the junction kept 4 bases outside the gene matches. The CDR3 bases are TGTGCCAGCAGCTTAGAGTCAGCGGGGGCCAATGAGCAGTTCTTC. This translates into CASSLESAGANEQFF.

The genes are TRBV7-2 and TRBJ1-1, with a possible D match to TRBD1 (6 bases). With 5 bases removed from V and 0 bases from J, the gap between germline ends came to 10 bases. Germline V gene sequence: CDR1 SGHTA, CDR2 FQGNSA. The CDR3 runs 14 residues. The CDR3 DNA reads as TGTGCCAGCAGCCACGGGACATTGAACACTGAAGCTTTCTTT. Translating it yields CASSHGTLNTEAFF.

The J gene is TRBJ2-1, the V gene TRBV15; D is possibly TRBD1 (5 bases). This CDR3 has 14 residues. Germline loops: CDR1 LNHNV, CDR2 YYDKDF (reference sequence). V lost 0 bases to trimming and J lost 11 bases, with 14 bases between them. CDR3 loop: CATSRDLGQGKQFF. As DNA, the CDR3 is TGTGCCACCAGCAGAGATCTCGGGCAGGGCAAGCAGTTCTTC. Combining the CDR3 with reference TRBV15 and TRBJ2-1 gives the whole variable domain DAMVIQNPRYQVTQFGKPVTLSCSQTLNHNVMYWYQQKSSQAPKLLFHYYDKDFNNEADTPDNFQSRRPNTSFCFLDIRSPGLGDTAMYLCATSRDLGQGKQFFGPGTRLTVL.

In its sample, this clone was seen a few times. This chain links TRBV7-2 with TRBJ2-7; tentatively, D is TRBD2 (6 bases). The CDR3 has 16 amino acids. Germline CDR1 and CDR2: SGHTA and FQGNSA. V lost 0 bases and J 7 bases, leaving 19 bases between the germline ends. The CDR3 DNA reads TGTGCCAGCAGCTTAGCAACGGGGGTACCTTCTAGTGAGCAGTACTTC. The encoded protein is CASSLATGVPSSEQYF.

J is TRBJ1-6 and V is TRBV2; TRBD1 agrees at 10 bases. CDR1 is SNHLY, CDR2 FYNNEI, per germline. V shed 6 bases, J shed 11 bases, and the junction held 7 bases outside the gene matches. The CDR3 has 14 residues. The CDR3 sequence: CASSLRDRGTPLHF. In DNA, the CDR3 is TGTGCCAGCAGCCTTAGGGACAGGGGTACACCCCTCCACTTT. The full variable domain, its missing parts supplied by reference TRBV2 and TRBJ1-6, is EPEVTQTPSHQVTQMGQEVILRCVPISNHLYFYWYRQILGQKVEFLVSFYNNEISEKSEIFDDQFSVERPDGSNFTLKIRSTKLEDSAMYFCASSLRDRGTPLHFGNGTRLTVT.

The J gene is TRBJ1-5, the V gene TRBV19; D is unresolved. CDR1 and CDR2 (germline): LNHDA, SQIVND (reference sequence). V gave up 2 bases and J gave up 4 bases, with 6 bases separating them. The CDR3 extends over 13 amino acids. The CDR3 spells CASSIRENQPQHF. The CDR3, as DNA: TGTGCCAGTAGTATACGGGAGAATCAGCCCCAGCATTTT.

A single count supports this clone. The chain joins TRBV25-1 to TRBJ2-1, with 7 bases lining up with TRBD1. The CDR3 has 18 residues. Germline V gene lookup returns CDR1 MGHDK and CDR2 SYGVNS. Trimming removed 2 bases from V and 8 bases from J; junction bases left unmatched: 18. CDR3 region: CASSEARRGGRKGDEQFF. DNA for the CDR3: TGTGCCAGCAGTGAAGCAAGGCGAGGGGGCAGAAAGGGAGATGAGCAGTTCTTC.